Below, 14 T cell receptor beta chains from the same sample are listed, as sequenced in a study of T-cell memory formation after mild COVID-19. TCRdb processed the 5' RACE reads anew with MiXCR; each CDR3 protein has one entry. The table has about 420,000 distinct CDR3 sequences, about 25% seen once. Sequenced material: PBMCs or a T cell subset sorted from them (not recorded which). These receptors all stem from an adult woman who had mild COVID-19 (a few samples of this study predate the infection). Cell type and time point are not known.

The chain combines TRBV24-1 with TRBJ1-1, with D maybe TRBD1 (5 bases). V lost 7 bases, J lost 4 bases, and 9 bases lay in between. The CDR3 has 12 amino acids. From germline, CDR1 is KGHDR and CDR2 SFDVKD. The CDR3 region has the DNA TGTGCCACCAGCCAGGGTCCCACTGAAGCTTTCTTT. Protein sequence: CATSQGPTEAFF.

This clonotype occurred a few times. V and J are TRBV18 and TRBJ2-2; TRBD1 matches 7 bases. Germline V lookup: CDR1 KGHSH, CDR2 LQKENI. V lost 3 bases to trimming and J lost 6 bases; unmatched junction nucleotides: 7. The CDR3 consists of 15 residues. CDR3: CASSPSRQGPGELFF. The CDR3 nucleotides are TGTGCCAGCTCACCGTCTCGACAGGGCCCCGGGGAGCTGTTTTTT.

The genes are TRBV7-9 and TRBJ1-6, with a possible D match to TRBD1 (6 bases). Trimming stripped 4 bases from V and 3 bases from J, with 7 bases between. The CDR3 is made up of 14 amino acids. From germline, CDR1 is SEHNR and CDR2 FQNEAQ (reference sequence). DNA of the CDR3: TGTGCCAGCAGCTGGACAGACTATAATTCACCCCTCCACTTT. Its protein is CASSWTDYNSPLHF.

The chain joins TRBV5-1 to TRBJ2-7; D gene ambiguous. CDR1 is SGHRS, CDR2 YFSETQ, per germline. The length of the CDR3 is 14 residues. With 0 bases removed from V and 0 bases from J, the gap between germline ends came to 7 bases. CDR3 in DNA: TGCGCCAGCAGCTTGGAACGGAGCTCCTACGAGCAGTACTTC. Its translation is CASSLERSSYEQYF.

This clonotype was seen a single time. The DNA of the CDR3 is TGTGCCAGCAGCGTCTCAGGGGGGTTTTCAGAGACCCAGTACTTC. This codes for CASSVSGGFSETQYF. The chain recombines TRBV9 with TRBJ2-5; a weak D match, TRBD1 (7 bases). The CDR3 is 15 residues long. Germline CDR1 reads SGDLS; CDR2 reads YYNGEE. V was cut by 2 bases and J by 4 bases, with 15 bases left in between.

V is TRBV6-6 and J is TRBJ2-7, with TRBD1 identical over 8 bases. The CDR3 is 14 amino acids. CDR1 MNHNY and CDR2 SVGAGI come from the germline V gene (reference sequence). V trimming: 7 bases; J trimming: 3 bases; junction bases outside the gene matches: 8. In nucleotides, the CDR3 is TGTGCCAGCACCCGGGACAGGAGATACTACGAGCAGTACTTC. It is translated as CASTRDRRYYEQYF.

The V call is TRBV29-1, the J call TRBJ2-1; 7 bases are a match to TRBD2. V was clipped by 4 bases and J by 10 bases; unmatched bases: 10. Germline loops: CDR1 SQVTM, CDR2 ANQGSEA. This CDR3 spans 13 amino acids. CDR3 nucleotide sequence: TGCAGCGTTGTCGTAGACTCGGGGGGAGAGCAGTTCTTC. Protein: CSVVVDSGGEQFF.

This clonotype was observed a few times. This chain joins TRBV6-5 and TRBJ2-1, with 8 bases fitting TRBD1. CDR1 is MNHEY, CDR2 SVGAGI, per germline. The trim removed 3 bases at V and 7 bases at J, leaving 8 bases unmatched. There are 15 residues in the CDR3. This chain's CDR3 is CASSYGRTGINEQFF. CDR3 DNA sequence: TGTGCCAGCAGTTATGGGCGGACAGGGATTAATGAGCAGTTCTTC.

The V call is TRBV5-1, the J call TRBJ1-1; D is ambiguous. V was shortened by 7 bases and J by 7 bases, with 20 bases between the two germline ends. The length of the CDR3 is 14 residues. Germline V lookup: CDR1 SGHRS, CDR2 YFSETQ. The CDR3 DNA sequence: TGCGCCAGCGCCGATTGGGGAGTAAAAAATGAAGCTTTCTTT. This sequence encodes CASADWGVKNEAFF.

This clonotype was picked up a small number of times. This chain uses TRBV29-1 with TRBJ2-2; 9 nucleotides agree with TRBD1. The CDR3 is made up of 15 amino acids. CDR1 is SQVTM, CDR2 ANQGSEA, per germline. The J segment lost 0 bases and the V segment lost 2 bases, leaving 1 base of the junction unmatched. This CDR3 is CSVERTGANTGELFF. The DNA of the CDR3 is TGCAGCGTTGAACGGACAGGGGCGAACACCGGGGAGCTGTTTTTT.

The chain combines TRBV25-1 with TRBJ2-1; TRBD2 aligns across 7 bases. After removal of 2 bases from V and 4 bases from J, the junction contained 2 bases not matched to a gene. Germline lookup yields CDR1 MGHDK and CDR2 SYGVNS. This CDR3 region has 14 residues. CDR3 sequence reads: CASSEVGGYNEQFF. In DNA form, the CDR3 reads TGTGCCAGCAGTGAAGTGGGGGGGTACAATGAGCAGTTCTTC.

The gene calls are TRBV28 and TRBJ2-7, with 8 positions matching TRBD2. CDR3 length equals 15 residues. V trimming: 4 bases; J trimming: 0 bases; junction bases outside the gene matches: 5. CDR1 and CDR2 from the germline V gene are MDHEN and SYDVKM. CDR3 DNA sequence: TGTGCCAGCAGTTCCAGACTAGCGAACTCCTACGAGCAGTACTTC. Amino acid sequence: CASSSRLANSYEQYF.

This clonotype showed up just once. The chain uses TRBV12-3 or TRBV12-4 and TRBJ2-2, with 8 positions matching TRBD1. V lost 5 bases, J lost 11 bases, and 7 bases stayed unmatched. The CDR3 consists of 13 residues. The CDR3 here is CASSTAGGSELFF. The CDR3, as DNA: TGTGCCAGCAGTACCGCAGGGGGCTCAGAGCTGTTTTTT.

Only a few counts were recorded for this clonotype. This sequence joins TRBV24-1 and TRBJ2-5; 8 nucleotides line up with TRBD1. After removal of 3 bases from V and 3 bases from J, the junction contained 5 bases not matched to a gene. The CDR3 totals 15 residues. From germline, CDR1 is KGHDR and CDR2 SFDVKD. The CDR3 DNA is TGTGCCACCAGTGATAGACAGGGGTTAAAAGAGACCCAGTACTTC. This codes for CATSDRQGLKETQYF.